This T cell receptor beta chain was identified in a study of T cell responses to AZD1222 COVID-19 vaccine. Sequenced by immunoSEQ multiplex PCR; TCRdb stores in-frame clones only, minus some. The sample shows 120,000 or so clones, around 89% of them seen only once. Germline trimming cut 0 bases from V and 6 bases from J; bases unmatched to any gene: 9. The CDR3 has 15 residues. Per the germline V gene, CDR1 is GTSNPN and CDR2 is SVGIG (reference sequence). Study-wide results and limits: Only a handful of AZD1222 recipients tested seropositive at baseline.

In its sample, this clone is medium-sized (0.01 to 0.1%). Its antigen is still unknown. This chain connects TRBV30 to TRBJ2-7; 9 bases map to TRBD1. The sample here was peripheral blood, taken on day 0 of MenACWY control vaccination. This receptor was taken from an adult in good health. In nucleotides, the CDR3 is TGTGCCTGGAGTGTCGCCGGGACAGGGCTCGGCGAGCAGTACTTC. Amino acids: CAWSVAGTGLGEQYF.